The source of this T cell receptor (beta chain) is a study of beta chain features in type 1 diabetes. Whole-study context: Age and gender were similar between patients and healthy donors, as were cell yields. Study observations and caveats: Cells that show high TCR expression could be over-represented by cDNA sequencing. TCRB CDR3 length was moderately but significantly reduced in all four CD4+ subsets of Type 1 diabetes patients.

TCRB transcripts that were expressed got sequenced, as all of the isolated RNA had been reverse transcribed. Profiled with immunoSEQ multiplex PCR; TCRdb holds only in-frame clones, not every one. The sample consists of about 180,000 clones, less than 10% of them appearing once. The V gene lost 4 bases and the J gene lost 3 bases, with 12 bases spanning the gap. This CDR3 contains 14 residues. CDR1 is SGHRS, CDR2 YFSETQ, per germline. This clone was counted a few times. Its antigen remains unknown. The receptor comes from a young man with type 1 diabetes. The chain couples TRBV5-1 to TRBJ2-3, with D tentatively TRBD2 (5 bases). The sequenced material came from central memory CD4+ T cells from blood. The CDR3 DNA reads TGCGCCAGCAGCCCAGGACTGGGAACAGATACGCAGTATTTT. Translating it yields CASSPGLGTDTQYF.